This T cell receptor beta chain appears in the sequencing data of a study of T cells in Graves' hyperthyroidism and ophthalmopathy. Researchers amplified the TCR beta CDR3 regions from RNA transcripts. With the HTBI primer set, the TCR CDR3 went through a first round of RT-PCR. TCRdb fed the multiplex PCR reads into MiXCR, producing one record per CDR3 protein. The repertoire holds about 350,000 distinct CDR3 sequences, approximately 15% seen once, with 20% to 25% in the top ten. The CDR3 length is 11 residues. Germline V CDR1 and CDR2: SGHTA, FQGNSA. Trimming cost V 3 bases and J 7 bases, with 4 bases left between them.

The sequence was collected from a woman in her twenties or thirties with Graves' hyperthyroidism. Input material: blood. The chain employs TRBV7-2 and TRBJ2-4, with unresolved D. CDR3 coding DNA: TGTGCCAGCAGCTTCGAGAACATTCAGTACTTC. Translation: CASSFENIQYF.